A selection of T cell receptor beta chains follows, all from one sample in a study of T cells expressing NK-cell markers. TCRdb reprocessed the 5' RACE reads; each CDR3 protein has one entry and no DNA is given. Its table records roughly 5,000 distinct CDR3 sequences. The sequencing input was blood T cells: a sorted CD56 or NKG2C T cell subset, CD4+ or CD8+ T cells, or bulk PBMC T cells (not recorded which). The receptors come from a young man in good health. Each CDR3 is given with its conserved first and last residue. Each record gives: V gene, clone size, CDR3 length, J gene, CDR3 protein. A row's size may be missing; if present it is once, few, many or a size class.

TRBV19	NA	15	TRBJ2-1	CASSIGSAGYNEQFF
TRBV10-2	NA	13	TRBJ1-4	CASRAGTMEKLFF
TRBV3-1	NA	13	TRBJ2-3	CASRQTGLDTQYF
TRBV12-3/TRBV12-4	NA	16	TRBJ2-5	CASSDSRDLTRETQYF
TRBV5-8	medium-sized	15	TRBJ2-2	CASSLQKNRPGELFF
TRBV6-5	NA	13	TRBJ1-1	CASSYGGNTEAFF
TRBV6-1	NA	14	TRBJ1-1	CASIVGTLNTEAFF
TRBV7-9	medium-sized	14	TRBJ2-7	CASSYGQVPYEQYF
TRBV29-1	NA	11	TRBJ2-7	CSVEDPYEQYF
TRBV2	NA	13	TRBJ2-1	CANHPDYFNEQFF
TRBV28	NA	14	TRBJ1-5	CASSFWRLNQPQHF
TRBV3-1	NA	14	TRBJ2-5	CASSREGTAGTQYF
TRBV11-2	NA	13	TRBJ2-2	CASSLDMLRELFF
TRBV29-1	NA	13	TRBJ1-4	CSVGGTVNEKLFF
TRBV7-2	NA	15	TRBJ2-5	CASSTQAGGGETQYF
TRBV28	NA	14	TRBJ2-7	CASNSKAGFNEQYF
TRBV6-4	NA	16	TRBJ2-1	CASSDGAESSYNEQFF
TRBV30	medium-sized	15	TRBJ1-1	CAWTIFEAMNTEAFF
TRBV6-4	NA	16	TRBJ2-2	CASSDESVSNTGELFF
TRBV6-5	NA	14	TRBJ1-5	CASSYGASNQPQHF
TRBV6-4	NA	15	TRBJ2-2	CASSDSFDAAGELFF
TRBV6-2/TRBV6-3	NA	16	TRBJ2-5	CASRSGTGGRRETQYF
TRBV5-5	NA	16	TRBJ2-1	CASSLPTTNSYNEQFF
TRBV6-4	NA	15	TRBJ2-2	CASSDGTGAPGSCFF
TRBV4-3	medium-sized	15	TRBJ2-1	CASSQDLSGSDEQFF
TRBV21-1	NA	14	TRBJ2-5	CASRGRHSQETQYF
TRBV24-1	NA	18	TRBJ2-3	CATSDPKLAGGFVDTQYF
TRBV4-3	NA	15	TRBJ1-2	CASSQEEGTSVGYTF
TRBV6-4	NA	14	TRBJ2-1	CASSDSSGTDEQFF
TRBV6-4	NA	16	TRBJ1-2	CASSDTPGQGTGGYTF
TRBV20-1	NA	12	TRBJ1-1	CSAMILNTEAFF
TRBV24-1	NA	16	TRBJ2-3	CATSALSGSKTDTQYF
TRBV29-1	NA	13	TRBJ2-2	CSVDAGATGELFF
TRBV12-3/TRBV12-4	NA	15	TRBJ2-2	CASSSIQPNTGELFF
TRBV12-3/TRBV12-4	NA	17	TRBJ1-5	CASSLRGMALSNQPQHF
TRBV19	NA	16	TRBJ1-1	CARAIEGDRVRTEAFF
TRBV19	NA	17	TRBJ1-3	CASSIDRWSTTRNTIYF
TRBV9	NA	15	TRBJ1-4	CASSVATGVNEKLFF
TRBV5-1	NA	15	TRBJ2-1	CASSLIGAIDNEQFF
TRBV4-3	NA	16	TRBJ2-3	CASSQTPPGAGDTQYF
TRBV6-2/TRBV6-3	NA	15	TRBJ2-2	CASSYPQGAAGELFF
TRBV28	NA	13	TRBJ2-5	CATRGTGRETQYF
TRBV6-4	medium-sized	13	TRBJ2-3	CASSDSAADTQYF
TRBV14	NA	16	TRBJ2-7	CASSEAYRGFSYEQYF
TRBV20-1	NA	14	TRBJ2-5	CSARDRDPGETQYF
TRBV6-2/TRBV6-3	NA	13	TRBJ2-3	CASSYVSTDTQYF
TRBV24-1	NA	13	TRBJ2-1	CATSDLRQGEQFF
TRBV20-1	NA	12	TRBJ2-7	CSASGQSYEQYF